The 31 T cell receptor beta chains in this list originate from one sample, sequenced in a study of tumor-infiltrating lymphocytes in localized non-small cell lung cancer. The table came from immunoSEQ multiplex PCR; TCRdb's copy has only in-frame clones and leaves some out. The table lists about 16,000 clones, 69% of them singletons, with 6% to 8% in the top ten. Sequencing was done on a sample of lung tumor tissue. All receptors come from a human donor with non-small cell lung cancer.

The chain carries TRBV30 and TRBJ2-7; D perhaps matches TRBD1 (6 bases). Between the trimmed V and J ends, which lost 5 bases and 0 bases, there was a span of 20 bases. Germline CDR1 and CDR2: GTSNPN and SVGIG (reference sequence). The CDR3 is 16 amino acids. CDR3 nucleotide sequence: TGTGCCTGGGCCCCGAGGCCCGGGACATTCTCCTACGAGCAGTACTTC. Amino acids: CAWAPRPGTFSYEQYF.

The chain couples TRBV6-5 to TRBJ2-7; no firm D call. There are 13 residues in the CDR3. The germline V gene has CDR1 MNHEY and CDR2 SVGAGI. V was cut by 5 bases and J by 3 bases, with 11 bases left in between. As DNA, the CDR3 is TGTGCCAGCAGTGCCTATCTCTTCTACGAGCAGTACTTC. Protein product: CASSAYLFYEQYF.

This sequence joins TRBV30 and TRBJ1-1; unclear D gene. V was clipped by 0 bases and J by 5 bases, with 13 bases between them. CDR3 size: 14 residues. Germline V lookup: CDR1 GTSNPN, CDR2 SVGIG (reference sequence). CDR3 nucleotides: TGTGCCTGGAGTGTGAACTGGGTGAGAACTGAAGCTTTCTTT. Translated: CAWSVNWVRTEAFF.

The J gene is TRBJ2-1, the V gene TRBV5-3; D unresolved. TRBV5-3 is reported as an ORF; its role is uncertain. The length of the CDR3 is 15 residues. The ends were cut back, 0 bases at V and 4 bases at J, with 11 bases in the middle. For the CDR3, the DNA is TGTGCCAGAAGCTTGGGAGACTGTTGGTACAATGAGCAGTTCTTC. Its translation is CARSLGDCWYNEQFF.

Worth noting for this clone: One end of the junction is discordant with germline, which a read error may explain. The CDR3 region is CASSTSLGNAGELFF. The CDR3, as DNA: TGTGCCAGCAGCACCTCCCTGGGGAACGCCGGGGAGCTGTTTTTT. The rearrangement uses TRBV7-2 and TRBJ2-2; D is unresolved. CDR1 is SGHTA and CDR2 is FQGNSA in the germline V gene. The CDR3 covers 15 residues. Using reference TRBV7-2 and TRBJ2-2 for the parts outside the CDR3, the full variable domain is GAGVSQSPSNKVTEKGKDVELRCDPISGHTALYWYRQSLGQGLEFLIYFQGNSAPDKSGLPSDRFSAERTGGSVSTLTIQRTQQEDSAVYLCASSTSLGNAGELFFGEGSRLTVL.

The chain combines TRBV11-2 with TRBJ1-1; TRBD1 might be the D (5 bases). Trimming cost V 3 bases and J 5 bases, with 13 bases left between them. The CDR3 is made up of 14 amino acids. The germline V gene has CDR1 SGHAT and CDR2 FQNNGV. The CDR3 bases are TGTGCCAGCAGCTTCTACACGGGGCAGACTGAAGCTTTCTTT. This codes for CASSFYTGQTEAFF.

The V and J genes are TRBV6-6 and TRBJ2-3; maybe TRBD2 (7 bases). Per germline, CDR1 MNHNY and CDR2 SVGAGI (reference sequence). V was shortened by 0 bases and J by 5 bases, with 15 bases between the two germline ends. The CDR3 length is 16 residues. In DNA form, the CDR3 reads TGTGCCAGCAGTTACTCGAGGGGGGGCCAGGGAGATACGCAGTATTTT. Protein sequence: CASSYSRGGQGDTQYF.

This rearrangement joins TRBV19 to TRBJ1-2, with TRBD1 matching over 8 bases. Germline V gene sequence: CDR1 LNHDA, CDR2 SQIVND (reference sequence). The CDR3 extends over 18 amino acids. V was pared by 0 bases and J by 2 bases, with 11 bases of the junction left unmatched. This CDR3 reads CASSIDRPGGAWNYGYTF. The CDR3 DNA reads as TGTGCCAGTAGTATAGACCGGCCAGGGGGCGCGTGGAACTATGGCTACACCTTC.

CDR3 residues: CAWRSGLDSYNEQFF. The CDR3 DNA sequence: TGTGCCTGGAGAAGCGGGCTGGACTCCTACAATGAGCAGTTCTTC. The genes are TRBV30 and TRBJ2-1, with D maybe TRBD2 (6 bases). The V and J ends lost 3 bases and 0 bases respectively, with 12 bases between them. The CDR3 sequence is 15 residues long. Germline V gene lookup returns CDR1 GTSNPN and CDR2 SVGIG (reference sequence).

V gene TRBV19 combines with J gene TRBJ1-2, with D hard to call. This CDR3 has 13 residues. Germline V gives CDR1 LNHDA, CDR2 SQIVND (reference sequence). V lost 3 bases and J 4 bases, leaving 9 bases between the germline ends. CDR3 region: CASSISLGYGYTF. For the CDR3, the DNA is TGTGCCAGTAGTATCTCCCTGGGCTATGGCTACACCTTC.

The chain employs TRBV6-4 and TRBJ2-2, with 10 bases identical to TRBD1. In germline, CDR1 is MRHNA, CDR2 SNTAGT. V was pared by 5 bases and J by 4 bases, with 4 bases of the junction left unmatched. The CDR3 loop spans 15 amino acids. CDR3 loop: CASSTTGGGTGELFF. The DNA of the CDR3 is TGTGCCAGCAGTACGACAGGGGGCGGCACCGGGGAGCTGTTTTTT.

V is TRBV12-5 and J is TRBJ1-3; D remains ambiguous. The CDR3 spans 15 residues. The V and J ends lost 2 bases and 4 bases respectively, with 12 bases between them. CDR1 LGHNT and CDR2 FRNRAP come from the germline V gene. The CDR3 reads CASGLPASSGNTIYF. The CDR3 region has the DNA TGTGCTAGTGGTTTGCCAGCGTCGTCGGGAAACACCATATATTTT.

This clone was observed a few times. The V and J genes are TRBV11-3 and TRBJ1-2; D may be TRBD1 (5 bases). The germline V and J ends were trimmed by 3 bases and 8 bases, with 13 bases remaining between them. This CDR3 comprises 13 residues. Germline CDR1 reads SGHNT; CDR2 reads YENEEA. The CDR3: CASSFTGESGYTF. DNA for the CDR3: TGTGCCAGCAGCTTCACGGGGGAGTCAGGCTACACCTTC.

The chain combines TRBV28 with TRBJ1-3, with TRBD1 identical over 9 bases. Germline V gene lookup returns CDR1 MDHEN and CDR2 SYDVKM. The V segment lost 6 bases and the J segment 7 bases; nucleotides outside the gene matches: 10. The CDR3 spans 15 residues. The CDR3 loop reads CASSQPGQGLNTIYF. The CDR3 bases are TGTGCCAGCAGCCAACCGGGACAGGGTCTGAACACCATATATTTT.

The genes are TRBV5-6 and TRBJ1-2, with D perhaps matching TRBD1 (6 bases). The CDR3 has 13 residues. Germline V gene lookup returns CDR1 SGHDT and CDR2 YYEEEE. V lost 3 bases, J lost 7 bases, and 13 bases lay in between. In DNA, the CDR3 is TGTGCCAGCAGCTCATCATACAGGGCTGGCTACACCTTC. Residues: CASSSSYRAGYTF.

CDR3 bases: TGTGCCAGCAGTTTGGCATGGTATCAGCCCCAGCATTTT. Translation: CASSLAWYQPQHF. This chain links TRBV6-5 with TRBJ1-5; D remains ambiguous. This CDR3 is built from 13 residues. CDR1 is MNHEY and CDR2 is SVGAGI in the germline V gene. V shed 4 bases and J shed 5 bases, with 9 bases lying between them.

The CDR3 DNA is TGCGCCAGCAGCTCCCGGACTTCAGACAATGAGCAGTTCTTC. It specifies CASSSRTSDNEQFF. The chain is built from TRBV5-1 and TRBJ2-1, with a weak D call TRBD2 (5 bases). Between the trimmed V and J ends, which lost 3 bases and 5 bases, there was a span of 12 bases. CDR1 and CDR2 (germline): SGHRS, YFSETQ. The CDR3 extends over 14 amino acids.

V gene TRBV5-4 combines with J gene TRBJ1-2, with 8 bases fitting TRBD1. The CDR3 extends over 13 amino acids. The V gene end was trimmed by 2 bases and the J gene end by 4 bases; junction bases not matched to a gene: 1. Germline CDR1 SGHNT, CDR2 YYREEE (reference sequence). The CDR3: CASSFDRGYGYTF. CDR3 sequence (DNA): TGTGCCAGCAGCTTTGACAGGGGCTATGGCTACACCTTC.

V usage is TRBV6-6 and J usage is TRBJ1-6; 9 positions agree with TRBD1. J lost 7 bases, V lost 2 bases, and 3 bases had no gene match. There are 15 residues in the CDR3. Germline loops: CDR1 MNHNY, CDR2 SVGAGI (reference sequence). In DNA form, the CDR3 reads TGTGCCAGCAGTTACCTGGGACAGGGAAATTCACCCCTCCACTTT. Its protein product is CASSYLGQGNSPLHF.

The genes are TRBV6-1 and TRBJ1-1, with no clear D. The V and J ends lost 7 bases and 0 bases respectively, with 12 bases between them. There are 14 residues in the CDR3. Germline CDR1 and CDR2: MNHNS and SASEGT. The CDR3 loop reads CASTPRRVNTEAFF. CDR3 sequence (DNA): TGTGCCAGCACCCCGAGACGGGTGAACACTGAAGCTTTCTTT.

The genes are TRBV9 and TRBJ2-7; maybe TRBD2 (5 bases). Trimming removed 2 bases from V and 4 bases from J, with 13 bases in between. The CDR3 is 14 amino acids. CDR1 and CDR2 from the germline V gene are SGDLS and YYNGEE. The CDR3 loop is CASSVGSPTYEQYF. The CDR3 DNA reads TGTGCCAGCAGCGTGGGGAGTCCTACTTACGAGCAGTACTTC.

This sequence joins TRBV11-2 and TRBJ1-4; 7 positions match TRBD1. There are 15 residues in the CDR3. J lost 7 bases, V lost 1 base, and 6 bases had no gene match. Germline CDR1 SGHAT, CDR2 FQNNGV. CDR3 DNA sequence: TGTGCCAGCAGCTTAGTGGGAGGGGGCCTTGAAAAACTGTTTTTT. It encodes CASSLVGGGLEKLFF.

The rearrangement joins TRBV6-1 to TRBJ1-1; D gene ambiguous. The V end lost 4 bases, the J end lost 0 bases, and 12 bases lay between the germline ends. The CDR3 is 15 residues long. Germline V gene sequence: CDR1 MNHNS, CDR2 SASEGT. CDR3 region: CASSVQITVNTEAFF. The CDR3 coding sequence is TGTGCCAGCAGTGTACAAATTACAGTGAACACTGAAGCTTTCTTT.

The chain recombines TRBV28 with TRBJ2-1, with unresolved D. The CDR3 runs 14 residues. Germline values: CDR1 MDHEN, CDR2 SYDVKM. V was clipped by 3 bases and J by 7 bases, with 13 bases between them. This CDR3 is CASSLGNSLNEQFF. The CDR3 coding sequence is TGTGCCAGCAGTTTGGGGAATTCCCTAAATGAGCAGTTCTTC.

V is TRBV14 and J is TRBJ2-1; D gene unclear. Germline V gives CDR1 SGHDN, CDR2 FVKESK. The CDR3 spans 18 residues. V was clipped by 0 bases and J by 0 bases, with 15 bases between them. For the CDR3, the DNA is TGTGCCAGCAGCCAAGATGGAAAGTGGCTGAGCTCCTACAATGAGCAGTTCTTC. This translates into CASSQDGKWLSSYNEQFF.

V usage is TRBV5-1 and J usage is TRBJ2-3; D gene uncertain. In germline, CDR1 is SGHRS, CDR2 YFSETQ. CDR3 size: 14 residues. The ends were cut back, 0 bases at V and 0 bases at J, with 5 bases in the middle. This CDR3 is CASSLATSTDTQYF. CDR3 DNA sequence: TGCGCCAGCAGCTTGGCAACTAGCACAGATACGCAGTATTTT.

The chain joins TRBV9 to TRBJ2-5; D may be TRBD2 (6 bases). V was clipped by 7 bases and J by 5 bases, with 18 bases between them. Germline V lookup: CDR1 SGDLS, CDR2 YYNGEE. This CDR3 is 14 amino acids long. The chain's CDR3 is CASGRGLEVETQYF. The CDR3 region has the DNA TGTGCCAGCGGACGGGGGTTAGAGGTGGAGACCCAGTACTTC.

CDR3: CASTTPRIQETQYF. The CDR3 nucleotides are TGTGCCAGCACGACCCCTAGGATCCAAGAGACCCAGTACTTC. The V and J genes are TRBV5-5 and TRBJ2-5; unclear D gene. CDR1 is SGHKS and CDR2 is YYEKEE in the germline V gene (reference sequence). This CDR3 has 14 residues. V dropped 6 bases and J dropped 1 base, with 13 bases sitting between them.

This clone showed up just a few times. V is TRBV4-3 and J is TRBJ1-2, with D hard to call. Per the germline V gene, CDR1 is LGHNA and CDR2 is YSLEER. V lost 1 base and J lost 8, with 23 bases in between. The CDR3 extends over 17 amino acids. CDR3 sequence (DNA): TGCGCCAGCAGCCAAGGTTATATTGAGGTCTTCTCGGAGGGCTACACCTTC. Protein sequence: CASSQGYIEVFSEGYTF.

The V and J genes are TRBV6-6 and TRBJ1-1; D perhaps matches TRBD1 (5 bases). CDR1 is MNHNY and CDR2 is SVGAGI in the germline V gene (reference sequence). Deletions cut 5 bases from V and 2 bases from J, with 9 bases between. The CDR3 is 13 residues long. CDR3 amino acids: CASSRQLNTEAFF. The CDR3 DNA sequence: TGTGCCAGCAGTAGACAGCTAAACACTGAAGCTTTCTTT.

This chain connects TRBV4-1 to TRBJ2-3, with D unresolved. The CDR3 has 13 residues. Germline V gives CDR1 MGHRA, CDR2 YSYEKL. V was pared by 5 bases and J by 4 bases, with 10 bases between. CDR3 sequence reads: CASSDWSSDTQYF. CDR3 sequence (DNA): TGCGCCAGCAGCGATTGGTCGTCAGATACGCAGTATTTT.